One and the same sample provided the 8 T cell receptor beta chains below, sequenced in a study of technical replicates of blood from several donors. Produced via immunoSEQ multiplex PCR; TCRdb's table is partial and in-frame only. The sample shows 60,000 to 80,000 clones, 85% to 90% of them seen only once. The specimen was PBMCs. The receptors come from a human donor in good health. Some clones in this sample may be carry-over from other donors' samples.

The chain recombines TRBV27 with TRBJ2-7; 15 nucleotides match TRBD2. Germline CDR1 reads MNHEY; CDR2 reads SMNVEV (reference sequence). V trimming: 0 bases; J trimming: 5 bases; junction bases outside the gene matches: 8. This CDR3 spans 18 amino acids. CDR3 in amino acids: CASSLSQGTSGRRNEQYF. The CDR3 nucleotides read TGTGCCAGCAGTTTATCGCAAGGGACTAGCGGGAGGAGGAACGAGCAGTACTTC.

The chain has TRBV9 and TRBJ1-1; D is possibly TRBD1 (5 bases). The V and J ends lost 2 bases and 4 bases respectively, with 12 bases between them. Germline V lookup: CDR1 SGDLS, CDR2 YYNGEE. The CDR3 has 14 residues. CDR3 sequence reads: CASSVLGGGTEAFF. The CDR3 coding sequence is TGTGCCAGCAGCGTTCTTGGCGGGGGCACTGAAGCTTTCTTT.

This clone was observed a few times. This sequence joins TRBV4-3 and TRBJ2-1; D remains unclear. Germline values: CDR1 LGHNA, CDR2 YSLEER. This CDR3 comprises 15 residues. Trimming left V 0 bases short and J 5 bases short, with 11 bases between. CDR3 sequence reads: CASSQDSLVDNEQFF. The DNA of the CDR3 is TGCGCCAGCAGCCAAGACTCCCTAGTTGACAATGAGCAGTTCTTC.

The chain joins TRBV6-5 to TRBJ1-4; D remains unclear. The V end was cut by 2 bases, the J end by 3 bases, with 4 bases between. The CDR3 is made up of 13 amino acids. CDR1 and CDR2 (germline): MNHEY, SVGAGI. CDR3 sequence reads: CASSYRANEKLFF. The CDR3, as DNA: TGTGCCAGCAGTTACCGGGCTAATGAAAAACTGTTTTTT.

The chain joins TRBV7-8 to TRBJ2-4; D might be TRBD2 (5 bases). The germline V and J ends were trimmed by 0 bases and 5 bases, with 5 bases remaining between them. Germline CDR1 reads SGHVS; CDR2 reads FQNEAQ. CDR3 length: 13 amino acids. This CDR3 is CASSLAGENIQYF. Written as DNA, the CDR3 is TGTGCCAGCAGCTTAGCGGGAGAAAACATTCAGTACTTC.

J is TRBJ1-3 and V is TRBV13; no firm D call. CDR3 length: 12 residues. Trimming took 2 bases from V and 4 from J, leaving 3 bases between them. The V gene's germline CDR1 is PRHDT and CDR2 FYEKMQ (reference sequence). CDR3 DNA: TGTGCCAGCAGCTTACCAGGAAACACCATATATTTT. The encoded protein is CASSLPGNTIYF. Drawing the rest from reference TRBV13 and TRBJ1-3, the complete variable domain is AAGVIQSPRHLIKEKRETATLKCYPIPRHDTVYWYQQGPGQDPQFLISFYEKMQSDKGSIPDRFSAQQFSDYHSELNMSSLELGDSALYFCASSLPGNTIYFGEGSWLTVV.

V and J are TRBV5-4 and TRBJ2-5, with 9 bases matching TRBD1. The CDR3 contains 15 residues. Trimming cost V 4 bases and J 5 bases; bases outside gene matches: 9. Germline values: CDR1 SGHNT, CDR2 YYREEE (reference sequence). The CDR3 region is CASSASTGGWETQYF. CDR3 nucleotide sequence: TGTGCCAGCAGCGCTTCGACAGGGGGTTGGGAGACCCAGTACTTC.

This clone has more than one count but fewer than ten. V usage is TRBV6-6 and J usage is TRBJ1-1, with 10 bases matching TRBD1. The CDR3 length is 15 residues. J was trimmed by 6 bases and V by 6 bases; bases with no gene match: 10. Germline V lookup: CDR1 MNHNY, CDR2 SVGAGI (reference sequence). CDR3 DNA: TGTGCCAGCAGCAACCTCGGACAGGGGGGCGCTGAAGCTTTCTTT. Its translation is CASSNLGQGGAEAFF.